There are many counts of the clone carrying this TCR beta chain. This sample stems from a study of metastatic and nonmetastatic thyroid tumors. Each patient came to thyroid surgery without any prior treatment (of any kind). Germline lookup yields CDR1 SGHVS and CDR2 FQNEAQ. The V end was cut by 5 bases, the J end by 4 bases, with 14 bases between. This CDR3 contains 15 residues. TCRdb reprocessed the PCR reads using MiXCR. Of about 12,000 clones listed, approximately 24% are singletons. The specimen was blood. This TCR derives from a male donor with papillary thyroid cancer or a benign thyroid nodule (not recorded which). Some clones in this sample may be carry-over from other donors' samples. This rearrangement joins TRBV7-8 to TRBJ2-2; no clear D gene. The CDR3 loop is CASSPIPGPTGELFF. The DNA of the CDR3 is TGTGCCAGCAGCCCCATACCCGGTCCCACCGGGGAGCTGTTTTTT.